Following are 22 T cell receptor beta chains from one sample sequenced in a study of blood T cell repertoires in COVID-19. Clones were sequenced by immunoSEQ multiplex PCR, and TCRdb holds only the in-frame ones, with some missing. Of around 160,000 clones in the sample, around four fifths were seen once. Input material: peripheral blood. The receptors stem from a woman in her thirties or forties with active or convalescent COVID-19.

The chain employs TRBV6-6 and TRBJ1-4; D not resolved. V was shortened by 6 bases and J by 2 bases, with 7 bases between the two germline ends. The V gene's germline CDR1 is MNHNY and CDR2 SVGAGI (reference sequence). CDR3 length: 13 residues. CDR3 sequence reads: CASRESTNEKLFF. The CDR3, as DNA: TGTGCCAGCAGGGAGTCGACTAATGAAAAACTGTTTTTT.

The rearrangement joins TRBV27 to TRBJ1-2; the match to TRBD1 covers 9 bases. The CDR3 has 16 amino acids. Germline CDR1 MNHEY, CDR2 SMNVEV (reference sequence). Trimming took 0 bases from V and 0 from J; bases not matched to a gene: 2. The CDR3 coding sequence is TGTGCCAGCAGTTTATCTGGGACAGGGCCTAACTATGGCTACACCTTC. Translated, it gives CASSLSGTGPNYGYTF.

V is TRBV28 and J is TRBJ1-2; TRBD1 might be the D (6 bases). CDR1 MDHEN and CDR2 SYDVKM come from the germline V gene. CDR3 size: 13 residues. The ends were cut back, 7 bases at V and 2 bases at J, with 11 bases in the middle. CDR3: CASNGGTNYGYTF. The CDR3 DNA sequence: TGTGCCAGCAACGGGGGGACAAACTATGGCTACACCTTC.

This chain uses TRBV5-1 with TRBJ1-1; TRBD1 matches at 7 bases. Germline trimming cut 0 bases from V and 8 bases from J; bases unmatched to any gene: 7. CDR3 size: 14 residues. CDR1 SGHRS and CDR2 YFSETQ come from the germline V gene. The CDR3 DNA follows: TGCGCCAGCAGCTTGGAGGGCAGGGGGAGGGAAGCTTTCTTT. Translating gives CASSLEGRGREAFF.

CDR3 amino acids: CASSGTGGIDGYTF. For the CDR3, the DNA is TGTGCCAGCAGCGGGACAGGAGGCATAGATGGCTACACCTTC. V is TRBV9 and J is TRBJ1-2; TRBD1 aligns across 7 bases. The CDR3 is 14 amino acids. Losses at the gene ends were 3 bases for V and 6 bases for J; bases not matched to a gene: 8. Germline loops: CDR1 SGDLS, CDR2 YYNGEE.

The V call is TRBV4-1, the J call TRBJ1-1; perhaps TRBD1 as D (5 bases). Germline V gene lookup returns CDR1 MGHRA and CDR2 YSYEKL. CDR3 length equals 17 residues. V was pared by 3 bases and J by 1 base, with 18 bases between. This CDR3 reads CASSHPAPGTGNTEAFF. For the CDR3, the DNA is TGCGCCAGCAGCCACCCCGCCCCCGGGACTGGGAACACTGAAGCTTTCTTT.

Only one count was recorded for this clone. The chain has TRBV12-3 or TRBV12-4 and TRBJ1-1; D not resolved. The CDR3 loop spans 13 amino acids. V was trimmed by 5 bases and J by 8 bases, leaving 15 bases between them. Here the CDR3 DNA reads TGTGCCAGCAGTCCCTCCGGGTACGGGGAAGCTTTCTTT. Amino acids: CASSPSGYGEAFF.

This clone has only a few counts. The CDR3 DNA sequence: TGCGCCAGCAGCCAAAACCTGGTGGGGGCGACAGATACGCAGTATTTT. Encoded protein: CASSQNLVGATDTQYF. The V gene is TRBV4-3, the J gene TRBJ2-3; TRBD1 is a possible D gene (6 bases). This CDR3 is built from 16 residues. Trimming left V 2 bases short and J 3 bases short, with 15 bases between. Germline assignment: CDR1 LGHNA and CDR2 YSLEER.

This clone was detected a few times. This chain links TRBV7-9 with TRBJ1-5; a weak D match, TRBD1 (5 bases). The CDR3 contains 14 residues. The ends were cut back, 5 bases at V and 4 bases at J, with 12 bases in the middle. Germline V lookup: CDR1 SEHNR, CDR2 FQNEAQ (reference sequence). This CDR3 is CASSVGGGNQPQHF. Here the CDR3 DNA reads TGTGCCAGCAGCGTCGGTGGGGGGAATCAGCCCCAGCATTTT.

The rearrangement links TRBV5-6 to TRBJ2-4, with 9 positions matching TRBD1. The CDR3 consists of 16 residues. With 4 bases clipped from V and 8 bases from J, the junction kept 13 bases outside the gene matches. Germline lookup yields CDR1 SGHDT and CDR2 YYEEEE. CDR3 amino acids: CASSGPGQGVGYIQYF. As DNA, the CDR3 is TGTGCCAGCAGCGGACCGGGACAGGGAGTAGGGTACATTCAGTACTTC.

Of note for this clone: At one end, the junction sequence differs from germline, possibly due to a read error. V usage is TRBV28 and J usage is TRBJ2-2, with D maybe TRBD2 (5 bases). This CDR3 is built from 15 residues. Germline V gene data show CDR1 as MDHEN and CDR2 as SYDVKM. CDR3 loop: CATSATGGGTGELFF. In nucleotides, the CDR3 is TGTGCCACCAGTGCAACCGGAGGAGGCACCGGGGAGCTGTTTTTT.

The chain carries TRBV9 and TRBJ1-1; D is unclear. CDR3 size: 15 residues. CDR1 and CDR2 from the germline V gene are SGDLS and YYNGEE. V lost 4 bases, J lost 0 bases, and 13 bases lay in between. The CDR3 nucleotides read TGTGCCAGCAGCCCGAGAGGGAACATGAACACTGAAGCTTTCTTT. It encodes CASSPRGNMNTEAFF.

The V gene is TRBV9, the J gene TRBJ2-2; TRBD1 matches at 10 bases. After removal of 0 bases from V and 0 bases from J, the junction contained 11 bases not matched to a gene. Germline V gene sequence: CDR1 SGDLS, CDR2 YYNGEE. The CDR3 loop spans 20 amino acids. The CDR3 DNA follows: TGTGCCAGCAGCGTAGGATCGGCCGGGACAGGGGACACGAACACCGGGGAGCTGTTTTTT. It yields the protein CASSVGSAGTGDTNTGELFF.

This chain uses TRBV28 with TRBJ1-3, with D tentatively TRBD1 (5 bases). V lost 3 bases and J lost 0, with 12 bases in between. CDR1 and CDR2 (germline): MDHEN, SYDVKM. CDR3 length: 16 residues. The CDR3 sequence is CASSFWGIRSGNTIYF. CDR3 DNA sequence: TGTGCCAGCAGTTTTTGGGGCATCCGCTCTGGAAACACCATATATTTT.

The chain joins TRBV9 to TRBJ2-2; 7 positions match TRBD2. Per the germline V gene, CDR1 is SGDLS and CDR2 is YYNGEE. The CDR3 loop spans 16 amino acids. The V segment lost 3 bases and the J segment 4 bases; nucleotides outside the gene matches: 9. The CDR3 spells CASSGTSGMGTGELFF. DNA for the CDR3: TGTGCCAGCAGCGGAACAAGCGGGATGGGCACCGGGGAGCTGTTTTTT.

The rearrangement uses TRBV28 and TRBJ2-5, with D possibly being TRBD1 (5 bases). Germline CDR1 MDHEN, CDR2 SYDVKM. The CDR3 covers 15 residues. With 3 bases removed from V and 1 base from J, the gap between germline ends came to 12 bases. In DNA form, the CDR3 reads TGTGCCAGCAGTTTCTTTGGGGCTCCCCAAGAGACCCAGTACTTC. This translates into CASSFFGAPQETQYF.

This clone has just a few counts. This rearrangement joins TRBV3-1 (or the pseudogene TRBV3-2) to TRBJ2-7; 9 bases line up with TRBD2. There are 15 residues in the CDR3. Germline V gene lookup returns CDR1 LGHDT and CDR2 YNNKEL (reference sequence). Unmatched junction bases numbered 3, after V lost 1 base and J lost 2 bases. Here the CDR3 reads CASSQGLAGPYEQYF. DNA of the CDR3: TGTGCCAGCAGCCAAGGTCTAGCGGGGCCCTACGAGCAGTACTTC.

V gene TRBV29-1 combines with J gene TRBJ1-2; 8 bases map to TRBD1. CDR1 and CDR2 (germline): SQVTM, ANQGSEA. Unmatched junction bases numbered 12, after V lost 7 bases and J lost 2 bases. The CDR3 has 15 amino acids. CDR3 DNA: TGCAGCGCCACCACCCGGGACAGGCCAAACTATGGCTACACCTTC. The encoded protein is CSATTRDRPNYGYTF.

The V gene is TRBV5-1, the J gene TRBJ1-2; D is unresolved. Germline V lookup: CDR1 SGHRS, CDR2 YFSETQ. The CDR3 runs to 16 residues. The ends were cut back, 3 bases at V and 2 bases at J, with 17 bases in the middle. Here the CDR3 reads CASSSTSPPSNYGYTF. The CDR3 DNA reads TGCGCCAGCAGCTCTACCTCCCCGCCGTCGAACTATGGCTACACCTTC.

V usage is TRBV7-2 and J usage is TRBJ2-5; D call uncertain. The V gene's germline CDR1 is SGHTA and CDR2 FQGNSA. V lost 1 base and J lost 6, with 12 bases in between. The length of the CDR3 is 14 residues. The CDR3 coding sequence is TGTGCCAGCAGCTTAGAAGGTACAGCTAAGACCCAGTACTTC. It codes for CASSLEGTAKTQYF.

The rearrangement uses TRBV5-1 and TRBJ1-2; D is uncertain. V lost 2 bases and J 2 bases, leaving 10 bases between the germline ends. CDR1 is SGHRS and CDR2 is YFSETQ in the germline V gene. The CDR3 sequence is 14 residues long. CDR3 nucleotide sequence: TGCGCCAGCAGCTTAAGGCAGGTGAACTATGGCTACACCTTC. Translated: CASSLRQVNYGYTF. The full variable domain, with the rest looked up from reference TRBV5-1 and TRBJ1-2, is KAGVTQTPRYLIKTRGQQVTLSCSPISGHRSVSWYQQTPGQGLQFLFEYFSETQRNKGNFPGRFSGRQFSNSRSEMNVSTLELGDSALYLCASSLRQVNYGYTFGSGTRLTVV.

This clone has just a few counts. This chain links TRBV15 with TRBJ2-5, with TRBD1 identical over 10 bases. Germline values: CDR1 LNHNV, CDR2 YYDKDF (reference sequence). The CDR3 contains 15 residues. V gave up 3 bases and J gave up 5 bases; unmatched junction bases: 6. The CDR3 sequence: CATSSLSTGGETQYF. The CDR3 DNA follows: TGTGCCACCAGCAGCCTCTCGACAGGGGGCGAGACCCAGTACTTC.